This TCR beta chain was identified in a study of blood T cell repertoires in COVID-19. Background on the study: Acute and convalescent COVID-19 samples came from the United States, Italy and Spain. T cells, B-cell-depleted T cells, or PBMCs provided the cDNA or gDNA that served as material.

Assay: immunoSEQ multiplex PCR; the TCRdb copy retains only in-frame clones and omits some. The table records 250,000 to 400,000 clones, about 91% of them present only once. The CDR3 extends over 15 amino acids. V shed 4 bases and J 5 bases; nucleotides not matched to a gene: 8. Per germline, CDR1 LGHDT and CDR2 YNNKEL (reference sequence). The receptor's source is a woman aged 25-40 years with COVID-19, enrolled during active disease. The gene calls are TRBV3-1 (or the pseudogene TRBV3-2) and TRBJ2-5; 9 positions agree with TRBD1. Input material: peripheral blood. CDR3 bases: TGTGCCAGCAGCCCCGGACAGGGGCGCGGTGAGACCCAGTACTTC. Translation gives CASSPGQGRGETQYF.